The 3 T cell receptor beta chains listed next were all sequenced from one sample in a study of T cells in Graves' hyperthyroidism and ophthalmopathy. The source material, RNA transcripts, was used to amplify TCR beta CDR3 regions. The HTBI primer set served for first-round RT-PCR of the TCR CDR3. TCRdb recomputed calls from the multiplex PCR reads with MiXCR, one row per CDR3 protein. The sample has approximately 590,000 distinct CDR3 sequences; less than 20% are singletons. Sequencing was performed on blood. Receptors originate from a woman in her twenties or thirties with Graves' hyperthyroidism.

V gene TRBV2 combines with J gene TRBJ2-2, with a tentative D call TRBD1 (6 bases). This CDR3 contains 13 residues. Germline assignment: CDR1 SNHLY and CDR2 FYNNEI. The V end was cut by 6 bases, the J end by 6 bases, with 11 bases between. The CDR3 here is CASRVQGSGELFF. The DNA of the CDR3 is TGTGCCAGCAGGGTACAGGGTTCCGGGGAGCTGTTTTTT.

This clonotype was counted at least ten times. The chain carries TRBV7-3 and TRBJ2-5; weak D call: TRBD1 (6 bases). CDR3 size: 16 residues. V was cut by 5 bases and J by 2 bases, with 18 bases left in between. Looked up from germline, CDR1 is SGHTA and CDR2 is FQGTGA. CDR3 residues: CASSPSTGPTQETQYF. DNA for the CDR3: TGTGCCAGCAGCCCTAGCACAGGGCCCACTCAAGAGACCCAGTACTTC.

This clonotype was recorded many times. The chain couples TRBV11-2 to TRBJ2-2; TRBD1 aligns across 9 bases. Losses at the gene ends were 5 bases for V and 8 bases for J; bases not matched to a gene: 12. The CDR3 is made up of 16 amino acids. Per the germline V gene, CDR1 is SGHAT and CDR2 is FQNNGV. The CDR3 sequence is CASSQRTGVLGGELFF. DNA for the CDR3: TGTGCCAGCAGCCAAAGGACAGGGGTCCTCGGAGGGGAGCTGTTTTTT.